This entry features one T cell receptor (beta chain) sequence. Germline V lookup: CDR1 SEHNR, CDR2 FQNEAQ (reference sequence). V lost 1 base and J lost 5, with 5 bases in between. The CDR3 covers 13 residues. Sequencing used immunoSEQ multiplex PCR; TCRdb keeps in-frame clones, though not all of them. The sample has 100,000 or so clones; roughly 84% are singletons. This entry belongs to a study of control samples from healthy donors and cancer patients. The V call is TRBV7-9, the J call TRBJ1-4, with unresolved D. Sample: blood. This receptor was identified in a woman in her fifties or sixties in good health. CDR3 sequence (DNA): TGTGCCAGCAGCTTAGGCCCCAATGAAAAACTGTTTTTT. This encodes CASSLGPNEKLFF.